Included here is one T cell receptor (beta chain) sequence, with context. Antigen unknown. These data belong to a study of cytomegalovirus exposure and HLA in healthy donors. In the PCR, 60 Vbeta and 13 Jbeta primers were used. The table came from immunoSEQ multiplex PCR; TCRdb's copy has only in-frame clones and leaves some out. The repertoire has roughly 150,000 clones, over 60% of them found once; the top ten carry approximately 3%. General study points: Confirmation in vitro established that a few CMV-associated chains were specific for CMV antigens. Fewer N-insertions (relative to the approximately 700-donor mean) were reportedly seen in an Asian-associated ancestry cluster in a later analysis.

The germline gives CDR1 LGHNT, CDR2 FRNRAP. V shed 2 bases and J shed 5 bases, with 12 bases lying between them. This CDR3 spans 15 amino acids. The chain is built from TRBV12-5 and TRBJ2-2, with a weak D call TRBD2 (5 bases). The specimen sequenced was PBMCs. This clonotype was sampled from a male donor in good health and CMV-seronegative. CDR3 nucleotide sequence: TGTGCTAGTGGTTTGAAGGAGGTTAGGACCGGGGAGCTGTTTTTT. The encoded protein is CASGLKEVRTGELFF.